This T cell receptor beta chain was captured in a study of blood T cell repertoires in COVID-19. Across the study: Sample material is recorded as cDNA or gDNA derived from T cells, B-cell-depleted T cells, or PBMCs.

The table came from immunoSEQ multiplex PCR; TCRdb's copy has only in-frame clones and leaves some out. The sample yields 200,000 to 250,000 clones, about 86% seen once. The CDR3 loop spans 15 amino acids. V was shortened by 4 bases and J by 4 bases, with 13 bases between the two germline ends. Germline V gene data show CDR1 as LNHDA and CDR2 as SQIVND (reference sequence). The receptor was isolated from a woman aged 25-40 years who had recovered from COVID-19. Sequenced input: peripheral blood. The rearrangement joins TRBV19 to TRBJ1-4, with D possibly TRBD1 on 5 matching bases. CDR3 amino acids: CASSRWGSFNEKLFF. CDR3 bases: TGTGCCAGTAGTAGGTGGGGCAGCTTTAATGAAAAACTGTTTTTT.